This TCR beta chain was captured by sequencing in a study of blood T cells in healthy people across ages. Whole-study results and caveats: Unsorted PBMCs blocked a conclusive comparison of naive and antigen-experienced cells. Roughly linear declines in TCR beta diversity per million T cells occurred with age.

A J-beta primer mix and a sample-barcoded 5' primer were used in a second PCR of roughly 7 to 12 cycles. TCRdb re-analysed the 5' RACE reads in MiXCR, keeping a single row per CDR3 protein. The sample lists about 620,000 distinct CDR3 sequences; over 40% were seen once. Per germline, CDR1 MNHNS and CDR2 SASEGT. J lost 5 bases, V lost 1 base, and 4 bases had no gene match. The CDR3 has 15 amino acids. Each individual donor underwent a draw of ten milliliters of peripheral blood. Total RNA extracted from each sample amounted to at least 5.5 micrograms. Concerning this clonotype itself: The antigen is not known.

This rearrangement joins TRBV6-1 to TRBJ2-1; TRBD2 matches 8 bases. The material sequenced was blood. The TCR was taken from a woman older than 75 in good health. Here the CDR3 reads CASSEVAGLDNEQFF. The CDR3 DNA reads TGTGCCAGCAGTGAAGTAGCGGGGCTCGACAATGAGCAGTTCTTC.